The 13 T cell receptor beta chains listed next were all sequenced from one sample in a study of cytomegalovirus exposure and HLA in healthy donors. Sequencing was performed with immunoSEQ multiplex PCR; in TCRdb, only in-frame clones are kept and a portion is missing. The table lists over 250,000 clones, around 86% of them singletons. Sample: PBMCs. The receptors originated from a woman in her late teens or twenties in good health and CMV-seronegative.

The rearrangement links TRBV7-9 to TRBJ2-5, with TRBD1 matching over 10 bases. Germline V gives CDR1 SEHNR, CDR2 FQNEAQ (reference sequence). The junction had 14 bases not matched to a gene; V was cut back by 3 bases and J by 4 bases. The CDR3 is made up of 18 amino acids. The CDR3 here is CASSFSLKDRGNRETQYF. The CDR3 DNA sequence: TGTGCCAGCAGCTTCTCTCTTAAGGACAGGGGGAACCGAGAGACCCAGTACTTC.

The chain couples TRBV19 to TRBJ2-7; D is possibly TRBD2 (5 bases). Germline V gives CDR1 LNHDA, CDR2 SQIVND (reference sequence). V dropped 0 bases and J dropped 2 bases, with 14 bases sitting between them. CDR3 length: 16 amino acids. CDR3 nucleotide sequence: TGTGCCAGTAGTATAGATCTGTTTGGGAGTACCTACGAGCAGTACTTC. Translated: CASSIDLFGSTYEQYF.

V and J are TRBV18 and TRBJ1-1; 9 bases are a match to TRBD1. V was clipped by 4 bases and J by 5 bases; unmatched bases: 5. This CDR3 is 14 amino acids long. Germline CDR1 is KGHSH and CDR2 is LQKENI. CDR3 region: CASSRGQGITEAFF. CDR3 bases: TGTGCCAGCTCACGCGGACAGGGGATAACTGAAGCTTTCTTT.

About this clone itself: Other nucleotide sequences in the sample specify the same CDR3. J is TRBJ2-1 and V is TRBV5-1; 10 bases are shared with TRBD2. The CDR3 runs to 16 residues. The V gene end was trimmed by 0 bases and the J gene end by 6 bases; junction bases not matched to a gene: 6. From germline, CDR1 is SGHRS and CDR2 YFSETQ. The CDR3 DNA sequence: TGCGCCAGCAGCTTGGGGCTAGCGGGAGATTTCAATGAGCAGTTCTTC. Amino acid sequence: CASSLGLAGDFNEQFF.

The V and J genes are TRBV5-1 and TRBJ2-5, with D possibly TRBD2 on 6 matching bases. Germline V lookup: CDR1 SGHRS, CDR2 YFSETQ. V lost 0 bases, J lost 5 bases, and 14 bases lay in between. CDR3 length: 15 residues. CDR3: CASSLGAGRRETQYF. In DNA form, the CDR3 reads TGCGCCAGCAGCTTGGGAGCGGGCCGGAGGGAGACCCAGTACTTC.

The V call is TRBV4-1, the J call TRBJ2-6; 8 bases line up with TRBD1. In germline, CDR1 is MGHRA, CDR2 YSYEKL. V was pared by 2 bases and J by 0 bases, with 15 bases of the junction left unmatched. CDR3 size: 21 residues. Here the CDR3 reads CASSQSYPGQAISSGANVLTF. The DNA for the CDR3 is TGCGCCAGCAGCCAATCATATCCGGGACAGGCAATCTCCTCTGGGGCCAACGTCCTGACTTTC.

This clone was seen just once. The V gene is TRBV27, the J gene TRBJ1-2, with TRBD1 matching over 8 bases. The CDR3 has 16 residues. V lost 6 bases, J lost 5 bases, and 14 bases stayed unmatched. Germline CDR1 is MNHEY and CDR2 is SMNVEV (reference sequence). The CDR3 region is CASSPNPGGGSYGYTF. CDR3 coding DNA: TGTGCCAGCAGCCCAAATCCAGGGGGCGGCAGTTATGGCTACACCTTC.

The CDR3 loop reads CSAVPRDGTGVEQYF. CDR3 coding DNA: TGCAGCGCCGTCCCCAGGGATGGGACAGGGGTCGAGCAGTACTTC. This sequence joins TRBV29-1 and TRBJ2-7; 10 bases map to TRBD1. CDR1 is SQVTM, CDR2 ANQGSEA, per germline. This CDR3 is built from 15 residues. Trimming took 7 bases from V and 6 from J; bases not matched to a gene: 15.

V and J are TRBV5-8 and TRBJ2-7, with TRBD1 matching 8 bases. The CDR3 length is 17 residues. Germline-derived CDR1 and CDR2 are SGHTS and YDEGEE. The ends lost 4 bases at V and 0 bases at J; junction bases unmatched: 12. The CDR3 DNA follows: TGTGCCAGCAGCCGGACAGGGAGAGGGGCTAGCTCCTACGAGCAGTACTTC. This sequence encodes CASSRTGRGASSYEQYF.

As concerns this clone: The junction differs from germline at one of its ends, possibly a read error. V usage is TRBV6-1 and J usage is TRBJ2-7; 8 bases are shared with TRBD1. Germline loops: CDR1 MNHNS, CDR2 SASEGT. CDR3 size: 13 residues. CDR3 amino acids: CASRDRGAYEQYF. The CDR3 nucleotides read TGTGCCAGCCGTGACAGGGGTGCCTACGAGCAGTACTTC.

CDR3: CASSNQGANTGELFF. CDR3 in DNA: TGCGCCAGCAGCAATCAGGGGGCGAACACCGGGGAGCTGTTTTTT. V and J are TRBV5-1 and TRBJ2-2; 7 nucleotides line up with TRBD1. V gave up 4 bases and J gave up 0 bases; unmatched junction bases: 3. CDR3 length: 15 amino acids. Looked up from germline, CDR1 is SGHRS and CDR2 is YFSETQ.

This sequence joins TRBV9 and TRBJ1-1; 8 positions agree with TRBD1. The length of the CDR3 is 15 residues. Germline V gene data show CDR1 as SGDLS and CDR2 as YYNGEE. The V and J ends lost 3 bases and 4 bases, in that order; junction bases with no gene match: 8. The CDR3 sequence: CASSAYSTGGTEAFF. The CDR3 bases are TGTGCCAGCAGCGCATACTCCACAGGGGGCACTGAAGCTTTCTTT. The full variable domain, its missing parts supplied by reference TRBV9 and TRBJ1-1, is DSGVTQTPKHLITATGQRVTLRCSPRSGDLSVYWYQQSLDQGLQFLIQYYNGEERAKGNILERFSAQQFPDLHSELNLSSLELGDSALYFCASSAYSTGGTEAFFGQGTRLTVV.

The chain couples TRBV9 to TRBJ1-1, with unresolved D. The V end was cut by 4 bases, the J end by 4 bases, with 14 bases between. The CDR3 totals 14 residues. Looked up from germline, CDR1 is SGDLS and CDR2 is YYNGEE. CDR3 sequence: CASSSRGVATEAFF. Here the CDR3 DNA reads TGTGCCAGCAGCTCCCGCGGGGTGGCCACTGAAGCTTTCTTT.